Listed below are T cell receptor beta chains from one sample, sequenced in a study of radiation and T cells in renal cell carcinoma. TCRdb's copy holds only in-frame clones and misses some; the assay was immunoSEQ multiplex PCR. The sample shows around 95,000 clones, roughly 88% of them seen only once. Sequenced here: blood, sampled from a patient whose treatment included radiotherapy and nephrectomy. These TCRs come from a man in his 60s with renal cell carcinoma. CDR3s include the opening cysteine and the closing phenylalanine or tryptophan. The order of the fields is clone size, D gene, J gene, V gene, CDR3 DNA, CDR3 protein. The D gene is left open where the match is weak. Only some rows state a clone size, as once, few, many or a class for expanded clones.

- TRBD2 TRBJ2-7 TRBV7-2 TGTGCCAGCAGCTGGACTAGCGGAGCCTACGAGCAGTACTTC CASSWTSGAYEQYF
- - TRBJ2-1 TRBV5-4 TGTGCCAGCAGCTCGCTTTTTGCTAGGGGACGGAATGAGCAGTTCTTC CASSSLFARGRNEQFF
- - TRBJ2-7 TRBV5-1 TGCGCCAGCAGCATTACGGGTTCCTACGAGCAGTACTTC CASSITGSYEQYF
- TRBD1 TRBJ2-5 TRBV7-2 TGTGCCAGCAGCTTGGGGGGACAGGCAGAAGAGACCCAGTACTTC CASSLGGQAEETQYF
- - TRBJ2-5 TRBV7-9 TGTGCCAGCAGCTTAGCCCTAGAGGCGACCCAGTACTTC CASSLALEATQYF
- - TRBJ2-5 TRBV7-9 TGTGCCTACGGGGACCAAGAGACCCAGTACTTC CAYGDQETQYF
- TRBD1 TRBJ2-7 TRBV18 TGTGCCAGCTCACCACCGTTGGGACAGGGAAACTACGAGCAGTACTTC CASSPPLGQGNYEQYF
- - TRBJ2-5 TRBV19 TGTGCCAGTAGTATAGGGAGAGATATACAAGAGACCCAGTACTTC CASSIGRDIQETQYF
- TRBD1 TRBJ1-1 TRBV2 TGTGCCAGCAGTGAAGTCCGGGACAGGGGGCCTGAAGCTTTCTTT CASSEVRDRGPEAFF
- - TRBJ2-5 TRBV5-4 TGTGCCAGCAGCTCAAGCGGAGCAGCCCAAGAGACCCAGTACTTC CASSSSGAAQETQYF
- TRBD2 TRBJ2-3 TRBV7-9 TGTGCCAGCAGCCCTGCGGGAGGCGCACAGGATACGCAGTATTTT CASSPAGGAQDTQYF
- - TRBJ1-1 TRBV7-2 TGTGCCAGCAGCTTAGATGCAGGTAACACTGAAGCTTTCTTT CASSLDAGNTEAFF
- - TRBJ1-4 TRBV7-9 TGTGCCAGCAGCTTAGGGGGGGCGTATGAAAAACTGTTTTTT CASSLGGAYEKLFF
- - TRBJ1-1 TRBV28 TGTGCCAGCAGTTTAAGGGGTCTGGGGGCTTTCTTT CASSLRGLGAFF
few - TRBJ2-7 TRBV19 TGTGCCAGTAGTCCCGGACAGTATTACTCCTACGAGCAGTACTTC CASSPGQYYSYEQYF
- TRBD2 TRBJ2-5 TRBV29-1 TGCAGCGTTCAAACTAGCGGGGAAGAGACCCAGTACTTC CSVQTSGEETQYF
few - TRBJ1-5 TRBV7-9 TGTGCCAGCAGCTTAGGGGAAGCAGGGCTCCCGAGAAAGAATCAGCCCCAGCATTTT CASSLGEAGLPRKNQPQHF
- TRBD1 TRBJ2-7 TRBV27 TGTGCCAGCAGTCGAAACAGGGGGCCCAAGAGCTCCTACGAGCAGTACTTC CASSRNRGPKSSYEQYF
once - TRBJ2-2 TRBV5-1 TGCGCCAGCAGCTTGGAGGGGGGTGCCGGGGAGCTGTTTTTT CASSLEGGAGELFF
- - TRBJ2-1 TRBV6-6 TGTGCCAGCAGTACGCGAACCCCAACCAATGAGCAGTTCTTC CASSTRTPTNEQFF
once TRBD2 TRBJ2-1 TRBV7-2 TGTGCCAGCAGCGACCCGGGACTAGCGGGCAATGAGCAGTTCTTC CASSDPGLAGNEQFF
- - TRBJ2-1 TRBV5-5 TGTGCCAGCAGCTTTCCGGTGGAAAGCTCCTACAATGAGCAGTTCTTC CASSFPVESSYNEQFF
- - TRBJ1-5 TRBV6-1 TGTGCCAGCAGTGAACTCGAAGTGGGACAGCATTTT CASSELEVGQHF
- - TRBJ2-3 TRBV5-4 TGTGCCAGCAGCTTGGGCAGGGAGGCTCACACAGATACGCAGTATTTT CASSLGREAHTDTQYF
- TRBD1 TRBJ1-2 TRBV5-1 TGCGCCAGCAGCCTTGGACAGGCAGCTCTTACCTATGGCTACACCTTC CASSLGQAALTYGYTF
- TRBD1 TRBJ2-3 TRBV4-2 TGTGCCAGCAGCCAATCTACAGGGGGCGCAGGGGATACGCAGTATTTT CASSQSTGGAGDTQYF
- - TRBJ1-1 TRBV10-3 TGTGCCATCGAGGAAGGGGAGGACACTGAAGCTTTCTTT CAIEEGEDTEAFF
- TRBD2 TRBJ2-1 TRBV28 TGTGCCAGCACGGCACTAGCGGCCTACAATGAGCAGTTCTTC CASTALAAYNEQFF
- TRBD2 TRBJ2-5 TRBV19 TGTGCCAGTAGTATAAGGACTAGCGGACAAGAGACCCAGTACTTC CASSIRTSGQETQYF
- TRBD2 TRBJ2-1 TRBV7-2 TGTGCCAGCAGCTTAGCCCCGGGAGGGCCTTCCAATGAGCAGTTCTTC CASSLAPGGPSNEQFF
- - TRBJ2-1 TRBV7-8 TGTGCCAGCAGCTGGGTGGGGACGGGGAATGAGCAGTTCTTC CASSWVGTGNEQFF
once - TRBJ2-7 TRBV4-3 TGCGCCAGCAGCCAACGACTAGTTGACTCCTACGAGCAGTACTTC CASSQRLVDSYEQYF
- TRBD1 TRBJ2-7 TRBV5-1 TGCGCCAGCAGCCTTGGGGGTACAGGGGCCGCCTACGAGCAGTACTTC CASSLGGTGAAYEQYF
- - TRBJ2-5 TRBV29-1 TGCAGCGTTGCACTCATTGGGCCCTCGTATCCCCAGTACTTC CSVALIGPSYPQYF
- TRBD2 TRBJ2-3 TRBV4-2 TGTGCCAGCAGCCAAGACAAGCGGGAGACGCAGTATTTT CASSQDKRETQYF
few - TRBJ2-6 TRBV6-1 TGTGCCAGCAGTTTCTTGGGTTCGGGGGCCAACGTCCTGACTTTC CASSFLGSGANVLTF
- TRBD2 TRBJ2-1 TRBV11-3 TGTGCCAGCAGCTCACGGACTAGCGGGCCTTCCTCCTACAATGAGCAGTTCTTC CASSSRTSGPSSYNEQFF
once - TRBJ1-5 TRBV30 TGTGCCTGGAGTGTATCGGGGGCCCAGCCCCAGCATTTT CAWSVSGAQPQHF
- - TRBJ1-1 TRBV9 TGTGCCAGCAGCGTACAGGGGAACACTGAAGCTTTCTTT CASSVQGNTEAFF
- TRBD1 TRBJ1-1 TRBV13 TGTGCCAGCAGCCCATGGACAGGGGTCGACACTGAAGCTTTCTTT CASSPWTGVDTEAFF
- - TRBJ1-2 TRBV5-6 TGTGCCAGCAGCTTGGGCAGCCCTCATGGCTACACCTTC CASSLGSPHGYTF
- - TRBJ2-6 TRBV27 TGTGCCAGCAGTGCCGGGTCGATTCGGGCCAACGTCCTGACTTTC CASSAGSIRANVLTF
- TRBD2 TRBJ2-7 TRBV6-5 TGTGCCAGCAGTTACTGGGGTAGCGGGAGATCCCACGAGCAGTACTTC CASSYWGSGRSHEQYF